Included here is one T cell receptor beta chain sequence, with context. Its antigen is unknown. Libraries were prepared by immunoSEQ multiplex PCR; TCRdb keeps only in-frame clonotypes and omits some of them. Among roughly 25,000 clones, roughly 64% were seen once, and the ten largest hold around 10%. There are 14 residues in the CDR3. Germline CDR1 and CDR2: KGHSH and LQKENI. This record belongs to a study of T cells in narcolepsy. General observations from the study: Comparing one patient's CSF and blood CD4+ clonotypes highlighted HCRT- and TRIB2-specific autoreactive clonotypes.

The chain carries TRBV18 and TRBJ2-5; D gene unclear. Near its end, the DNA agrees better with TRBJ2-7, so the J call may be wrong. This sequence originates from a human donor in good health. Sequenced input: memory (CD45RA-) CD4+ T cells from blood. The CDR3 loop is CASSPSRSSYEQYF. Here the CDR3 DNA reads TGTGCCAGCTCACCCTCTAGAAGCTCCTACGAGCAGTACTTC.